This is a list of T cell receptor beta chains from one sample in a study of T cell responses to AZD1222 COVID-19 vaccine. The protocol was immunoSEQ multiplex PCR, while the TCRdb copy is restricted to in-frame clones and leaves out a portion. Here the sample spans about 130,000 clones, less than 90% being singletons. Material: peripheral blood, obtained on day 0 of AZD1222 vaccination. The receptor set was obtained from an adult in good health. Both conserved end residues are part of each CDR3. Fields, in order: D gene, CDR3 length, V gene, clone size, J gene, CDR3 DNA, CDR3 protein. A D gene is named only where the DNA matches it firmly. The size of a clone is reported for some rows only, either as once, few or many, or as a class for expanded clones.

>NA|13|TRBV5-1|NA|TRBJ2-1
TGCGCCAGCAGCTTCTCCGGGCCCAATGAGCAGTTCTTC
CASSFSGPNEQFF
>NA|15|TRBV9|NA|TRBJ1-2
TGTGCCAGCAGCGTAGCAGGGAAGAACAACTATGGCTACACCTTC
CASSVAGKNNYGYTF
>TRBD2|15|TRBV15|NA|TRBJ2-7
TGTGCCACCAGCACTGGCTTCGGCGGGGGATACGAGCAGTACTTC
CATSTGFGGGYEQYF
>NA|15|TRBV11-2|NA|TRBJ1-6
TGTGCCAGCAGCTTAAACCCAGGGTCGGGTTCACCCCTCCACTTT
CASSLNPGSGSPLHF
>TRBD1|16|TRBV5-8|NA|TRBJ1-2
TGTGCCAGCAGCCCCGATGTCGGACAGGGATACTATGGCTACACCTTC
CASSPDVGQGYYGYTF
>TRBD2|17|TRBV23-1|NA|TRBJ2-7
TGCGCCAGCAGTCAATCCGGGTTTCGGGGGGGCTCCTACGAGCAGTACTTC
CASSQSGFRGGSYEQYF
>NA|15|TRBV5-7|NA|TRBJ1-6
TGTGCCAGCAGCTTCCATCGCTCCTATAATTCACCCCTCCACTTT
CASSFHRSYNSPLHF
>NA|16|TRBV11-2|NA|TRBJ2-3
TGTGCCAGCAGCTTCGGGCAGGGCCAAGGTACAGATACGCAGTATTTT
CASSFGQGQGTDTQYF
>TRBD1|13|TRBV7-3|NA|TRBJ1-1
TGTGCCAGCAGCATTGACAGGGACACTGAAGCTTTCTTT
CASSIDRDTEAFF
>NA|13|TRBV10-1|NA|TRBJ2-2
TGCGCCAGCGGAACAGGAGGGACCGGGGAGCTGTTTTTT
CASGTGGTGELFF
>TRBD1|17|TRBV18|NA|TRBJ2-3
TGTGCCAGCTCACCTATCCGGGACAGGGGTCGCACAGATACGCAGTATTTT
CASSPIRDRGRTDTQYF
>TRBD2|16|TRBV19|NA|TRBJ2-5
TGTGCCAGTAGTTCCGGGACTAGCGGGGGGCAAGAGACCCAGTACTTC
CASSSGTSGGQETQYF
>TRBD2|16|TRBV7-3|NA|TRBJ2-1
TGTGCCAGCAGCTTAACGCGGCGGGAGGGGAGGAATGAGCAGTTCTTC
CASSLTRREGRNEQFF
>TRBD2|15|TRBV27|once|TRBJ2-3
TGTGCCAGCAGTTTTATTGCGGGAGAAGCAGATACGCAGTATTTT
CASSFIAGEADTQYF
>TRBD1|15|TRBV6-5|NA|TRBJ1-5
TGTGCCAGCAGTACAGGGGAGGGAGGGAATCAGCCCCAGCATTTT
CASSTGEGGNQPQHF
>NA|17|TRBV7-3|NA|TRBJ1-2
TGTGCCAGCAGCCCCCGCCACGGACAGACGTGGGACTATGGCTACACCTTC
CASSPRHGQTWDYGYTF
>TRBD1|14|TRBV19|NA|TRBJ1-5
TGTGCCAGTAGTAGAGGACAGGGCGGGCAGCCCCAGCATTTT
CASSRGQGGQPQHF
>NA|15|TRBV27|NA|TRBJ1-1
TGTGCCAGCAGTTTAGGGGCCAGGGGTTGGACTGAAGCTTTCTTT
CASSLGARGWTEAFF
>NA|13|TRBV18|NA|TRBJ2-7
TGTGCCAGCTCACCCGGGGGCGGCTACGAGCAGTACTTC
CASSPGGGYEQYF
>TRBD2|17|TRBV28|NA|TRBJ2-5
TGTGCCAGCAGTCCCGCGGGGGGGCCGAGCGAACAAGAGACCCAGTACTTC
CASSPAGGPSEQETQYF